What follows describes a single T cell receptor beta chain. Its antigen is still unknown. These data originate in a study of Tregs in tolerant kidney transplant recipients. Study outcomes and limitations: Activated donor B cell expansion appeared to reveal the most relevant donor-specific TCRbeta repertoire.

Unstimulated Tregs (CD4+CD25+CD127-) and CD4+CD25- non-Tregs were sorted from PBMCs. Regulatory T cells were sorted from thawed PBMCs rested overnight at 37°C with about 220 IU/ml IL-2. The method was immunoSEQ multiplex PCR; TCRdb's version includes in-frame clones alone and lacks a portion of them. The sample has about 46,000 clones; about 90% are singletons. Trimming took off 2 bases at V and 5 bases at J, with 9 bases between the two ends. From germline, CDR1 is KGHSH and CDR2 LQKENI. This CDR3 contains 13 residues. Sequences were obtained from Tregs from blood. This receptor was obtained from a human donor in good health. The chain combines TRBV18 with TRBJ2-5, with D tentatively TRBD2 (5 bases). The CDR3 DNA sequence: TGTGCCAGCTCACCAAACAGAGGGGAGACCCAGTACTTC. As protein: CASSPNRGETQYF. The full variable domain, completed using reference TRBV18 and TRBJ2-5, is NAGVMQNPRHLVRRRGQEARLRCSPMKGHSHVYWYRQLPEEGLKFMVYLQKENIIDESGMPKERFSAEFPKEGPSILRIQQVVRGDSAAYFCASSPNRGETQYFGPGTRLLVL.